The rows below give T cell receptor beta chains drawn from one sample of a study of CD8+ T cells in alopecia areata. Produced via immunoSEQ multiplex PCR; TCRdb's table is partial and in-frame only. The table includes over 100,000 clones, 53% detected once. The input for sequencing was CD4+ T cells sorted from blood, taken at week 4, from a patient treated with tofacitinib. All receptors come from a human donor with alopecia areata. CDR3s include the opening cysteine and the closing phenylalanine or tryptophan. Fields, in order: V gene, D gene, CDR3 protein. D genes are given only for firm matches.

TRBV7-2 - CASSLAKGGETQYF
TRBV29-1 - CSVEGQRDTQYF
TRBV7-8 TRBD1 CASSLPRQGRANEKLFF
TRBV29-1 TRBD1 CSAVGQEAFF
TRBV14 TRBD2 CASSQGTSGRASTDTQYF
TRBV7-9 - CASSDAGGADYEQYF
TRBV7-9 - CASSLGTLANTQYF
TRBV29-1 - CSDSFRQAANYGYTF
TRBV29-1 TRBD1 CSVATGNYGYTF
TRBV7-2 TRBD2 CASSDSGGRSYEQYF
TRBV29-1 TRBD1 CSVLQGAKNIQYF
TRBV7-6 - CASSLAGTPNYEQYF
TRBV30 - CASVPGFGYGYTF
TRBV30 TRBD1 CAWNRGQGGYEQYF
TRBV14 - CASSPSGPYGYTF
TRBV18 TRBD1 CASSPRRAGQGWTEAFF
TRBV9 TRBD1 CASSVSYRDRGYNEQFF
TRBV30 - CAWSSARAAGYTF
TRBV7-9 - CASSSGRTEAFF
TRBV15 TRBD1 CATSSLGQGAVGDTEAFF
TRBV7-9 - CASSLVTSGMETQYF
TRBV14 - CASSQDTADTQYF
TRBV10-3 - CATERADEQFF
TRBV7-9 - CASSLVWQGMPGELFF
TRBV19 - CASIPTQASSQPQHF
TRBV18 TRBD1 CASSPPGPGGDEQFF
TRBV5-1 - CASSLEQTGANVLTF
TRBV5-1 TRBD1 CASSLVLTGEAGYEQYF
TRBV5-1 TRBD2 CASSSAGGVYEQYF
TRBV2 TRBD1 CASTLDRVSNYGYTF
TRBV29-1 - CSDTGLTNTEAFF
TRBV5-1 - CASSLGQQGYTF
TRBV2 TRBD1 CVSSEYGTGPLRQFF
TRBV5-1 TRBD1 CASSSRTGTANSPLHF
TRBV27 - CASSLGGVYGYTF
TRBV9 - CASSAMTLPGNTIYF
TRBV5-6 - CASSRRAANQPQHF
TRBV6-5 - CASSGSTAYEQYF
TRBV4-1 - CASSQDRTHVYNEQFF
TRBV30 - CAWSVRRDYGYTF
TRBV5-1 - CASSLRSASLTDTQYF
TRBV30 - CAYQVNTEAFF
TRBV29-1 - CSASGNTEAFF
TRBV5-6 - CASSLLLETQYF
TRBV29-1 - CSVRVNSNQPQHF
TRBV4-1 TRBD2 CASSQAGTSGYEQYF
TRBV7-8 - CASSRTVAYEQYF
TRBV15 - CATSNGNTEAFF
TRBV29-1 TRBD1 CSVGDRVDGYTF
TRBV7-2 - CASSLALGGGGDTQYF
TRBV30 - CAWRGRGGNQPQHF
TRBV4-1 TRBD2 CASSRSTSGGTDTQYF
TRBV5-8 - CASSLAAVGGNQPQHF
TRBV7-9 - CASSPEAEAFF
TRBV5-1 - CASSLRGERNTEAFF